The clone carrying this TCR beta chain was picked up a small number of times. Its antigen is unknown. The sample comes from a study of T cell responses to AZD1222 COVID-19 vaccine. Using immunoSEQ multiplex PCR, the repertoire was profiled, and TCRdb retains in-frame clones only, with some absent. The sample shows 130,000 to 150,000 clones, 86% of them seen only once. General observations from the study: Donor demographics were predominantly white British with a female majority; clonal diversity may be underestimated.

Germline lookup yields CDR1 SGHAT and CDR2 FQNNGV. V was pared by 5 bases and J by 10 bases, with 18 bases between. This CDR3 is 14 amino acids long. The sample in question was peripheral blood, obtained 28 days after the second AZD1222 dose. The sequence was obtained from an adult who received the AZD1222 COVID-19 vaccine. V gene TRBV11-2 combines with J gene TRBJ2-1; no definite D call. Here the CDR3 DNA reads TGTGCCAGCAGCCCCCCGGCGACCAACCTAGAGCAGTTCTTC. It is translated as CASSPPATNLEQFF.